This entry lists 10 T cell receptor beta chains sequenced from one sample in a study of blood T cell repertoires in COVID-19 (dated by TCRdb to the early 2020s). Libraries were prepared through the immunoSEQ multiplex PCR assay. TCRdb mirrors the immuneACCESS table, restricted to in-frame sequences. Some clones are absent from its copies; in checked studies, under half trace to an unresolved V gene, and the reason for the others is unknown. The sample data list 90,000 to 120,000 clones, and 89% of these were observed just once. The ten largest account for 4% to 6% of the sample. The specimen sequenced was peripheral blood. These receptors all come from a man aged 40-50 years with active or convalescent COVID-19.

The CDR3 region is CAVPGDIYNEKLFF. The CDR3 DNA reads TGTGCCGTCCCAGGGGACATATATAATGAAAAACTGTTTTTT. This chain links TRBV19 with TRBJ1-4, with a possible D match to TRBD1 (6 bases). The CDR3 covers 14 residues. CDR1 is LNHDA, CDR2 SQIVND, per germline (reference sequence). The V gene lost 11 bases and the J gene lost 4 bases, with 17 bases spanning the gap.

The CDR3 nucleotides read TGTGCCAGCAGCTTGTGGGCGGGAGCAGCAGATACGCAGTATTTT. Encoded protein: CASSLWAGAADTQYF. The chain couples TRBV5-5 to TRBJ2-3, with TRBD2 matching over 7 bases. CDR1 is SGHKS, CDR2 YYEKEE, per germline (reference sequence). V was clipped by 1 base and J by 4 bases; unmatched bases: 6. This CDR3 is 15 amino acids long.

V is TRBV12-3 or TRBV12-4 and J is TRBJ2-5; 7 nucleotides agree with TRBD2. The ends lost 6 bases at V and 3 bases at J; junction bases unmatched: 4. The CDR3 extends over 13 amino acids. The CDR3 region is CASRASGKETQYF. The CDR3 DNA follows: TGTGCCAGCAGGGCTAGCGGAAAAGAGACCCAGTACTTC.

The chain employs TRBV4-1 and TRBJ2-7; D is perhaps TRBD1 (5 bases). CDR1 is MGHRA, CDR2 YSYEKL, per germline. The CDR3 is 13 amino acids. V lost 4 bases and J lost 4, with 11 bases in between. CDR3: CASSPRGKYEQYF. The CDR3 DNA follows: TGCGCCAGCAGCCCTAGGGGAAAATACGAGCAGTACTTC.

The V call is TRBV7-9, the J call TRBJ1-2; D gene unclear. The CDR3 covers 13 residues. CDR1 is SEHNR, CDR2 FQNEAQ, per germline (reference sequence). Trimming stripped 5 bases from V and 2 bases from J, with 9 bases between. CDR3 sequence (DNA): TGTGCCAGCAGCCCCTCGGGGAACTATGGCTACACCTTC. This translates into CASSPSGNYGYTF. The full variable domain, completed using reference TRBV7-9 and TRBJ1-2, is DTGVSQNPRHKITKRGQNVTFRCDPISEHNRLYWYRQTLGQGPEFLTYFQNEAQLEKSRLLSDRFSAERPKGSFSTLEIQRTEQGDSAMYLCASSPSGNYGYTFGSGTRLTVV.

The rearrangement uses TRBV2 and TRBJ2-5, with 7 positions matching TRBD2. From germline, CDR1 is SNHLY and CDR2 FYNNEI. J lost 1 base, V lost 4 bases, and 6 bases had no gene match. The CDR3 is made up of 15 amino acids. CDR3 region: CASSAGGGFQETQYF. CDR3 coding DNA: TGTGCCAGCAGTGCTGGCGGGGGATTCCAAGAGACCCAGTACTTC.

V and J are TRBV2 and TRBJ2-5, with a tentative D call TRBD2 (6 bases). From germline, CDR1 is SNHLY and CDR2 FYNNEI. V was cut by 7 bases and J by 4 bases, with 19 bases left in between. This CDR3 has 15 residues. As DNA, the CDR3 is TGTGCCAGCACCTATTCGGGACTCTCGGGAGAGACCCAGTACTTC. This encodes CASTYSGLSGETQYF.

This sequence joins TRBV5-8 and TRBJ2-5, with TRBD1 matching 9 bases. Germline V gives CDR1 SGHTS, CDR2 YDEGEE. The ends lost 4 bases at V and 5 bases at J; junction bases unmatched: 6. This CDR3 is 14 amino acids long. The CDR3 DNA sequence: TGTGCCAGCAGCGGGACAGGGTTTTGGGAGACCCAGTACTTC. Its protein product is CASSGTGFWETQYF.

This chain joins TRBV19 and TRBJ1-2, with TRBD1 matching over 7 bases. The J segment lost 8 bases and the V segment lost 7 bases, leaving 13 bases of the junction unmatched. Germline CDR1 and CDR2: LNHDA and SQIVND (reference sequence). The CDR3 has 14 residues. CDR3 in DNA: TGTGCCAGTACCGTTTCATCGGACAGGAGGGGCTACACCTTC. Its protein product is CASTVSSDRRGYTF.

The chain links TRBV30 to TRBJ2-2; 8 nucleotides agree with TRBD1. The CDR3 length is 15 residues. Germline CDR1 is GTSNPN and CDR2 is SVGIG (reference sequence). Losses at the gene ends were 8 bases for V and 0 bases for J; bases not matched to a gene: 8. The chain's CDR3 is CARGQGPANTGELFF. The CDR3 region has the DNA TGTGCCAGAGGACAGGGTCCCGCGAACACCGGGGAGCTGTTTTTT.